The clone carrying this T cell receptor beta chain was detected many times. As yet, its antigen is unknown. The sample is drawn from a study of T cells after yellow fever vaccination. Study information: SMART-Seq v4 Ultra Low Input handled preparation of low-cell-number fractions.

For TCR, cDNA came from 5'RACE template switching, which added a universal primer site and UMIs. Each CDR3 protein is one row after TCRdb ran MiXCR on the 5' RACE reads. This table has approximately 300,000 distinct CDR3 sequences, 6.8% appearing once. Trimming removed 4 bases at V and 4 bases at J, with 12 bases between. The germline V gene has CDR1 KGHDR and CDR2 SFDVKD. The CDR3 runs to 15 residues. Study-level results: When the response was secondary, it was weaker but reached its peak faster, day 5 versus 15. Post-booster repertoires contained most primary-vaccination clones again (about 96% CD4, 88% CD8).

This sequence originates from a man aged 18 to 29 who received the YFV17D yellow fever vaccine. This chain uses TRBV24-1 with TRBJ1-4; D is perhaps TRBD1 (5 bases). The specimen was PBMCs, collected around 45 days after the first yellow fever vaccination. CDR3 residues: CATSDSGQLNEKLFF. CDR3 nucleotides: TGTGCCACCAGTGACTCGGGGCAGCTTAATGAAAAACTGTTTTTT.